This TCR beta chain appears in the sequencing data of a study of T cell changes during pregnancy in multiple sclerosis. Clones were read by immunoSEQ multiplex PCR, and TCRdb kept only the in-frame ones, dropping some. Of about 57,000 clones in the sample, about 91% were seen once. Trimming stripped 4 bases from V and 5 bases from J, with 11 bases between. The CDR3 is 13 residues long. Per germline, CDR1 SGHNT and CDR2 YYREEE (reference sequence). The sample in question was CD4+ T cells from peripheral blood mononuclear cells, obtained in the second trimester of pregnancy. The chain combines TRBV5-4 with TRBJ2-3; D call uncertain. The receptor's source is a female donor with multiple sclerosis, enrolled in a pregnancy study. CDR3 nucleotides: TGTGCCAGCAGCGTGGTACAGAGAGATACGCAGTATTTT. Its protein product is CASSVVQRDTQYF.